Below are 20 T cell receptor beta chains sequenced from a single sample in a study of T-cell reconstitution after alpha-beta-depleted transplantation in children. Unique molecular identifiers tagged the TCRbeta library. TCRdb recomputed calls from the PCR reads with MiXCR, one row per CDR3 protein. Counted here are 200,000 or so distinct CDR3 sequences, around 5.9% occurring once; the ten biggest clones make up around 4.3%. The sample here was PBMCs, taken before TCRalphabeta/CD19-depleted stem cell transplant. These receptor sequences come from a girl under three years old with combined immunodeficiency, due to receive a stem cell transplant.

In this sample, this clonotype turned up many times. CDR3 sequence (DNA): TGTGCCAGCAGTCAGCAGGGGGCTAGTTCACCCCTCCACTTT. Its translation is CASSQQGASSPLHF. V gene TRBV12-3 or TRBV12-4 combines with J gene TRBJ1-6; 8 bases agree with TRBD1. Trimming at V came to 5 bases and at J to 9 bases, leaving 6 bases not matched to a gene. This CDR3 is built from 14 residues.

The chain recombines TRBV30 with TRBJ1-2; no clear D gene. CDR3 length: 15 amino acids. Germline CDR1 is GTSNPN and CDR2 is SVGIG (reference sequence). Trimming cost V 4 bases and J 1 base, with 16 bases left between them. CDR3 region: CAWTTLKGNNYGYTF. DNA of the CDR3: TGTGCCTGGACAACCCTTAAAGGCAATAACTATGGCTACACCTTC.

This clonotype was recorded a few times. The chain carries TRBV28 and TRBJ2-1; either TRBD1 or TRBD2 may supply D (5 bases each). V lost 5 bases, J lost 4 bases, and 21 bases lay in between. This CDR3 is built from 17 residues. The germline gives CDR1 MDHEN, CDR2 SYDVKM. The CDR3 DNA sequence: TGTGCCAGCAGTCAAGCCTCTTTCGGGGCAGCTTACAATGAGCAGTTCTTC. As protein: CASSQASFGAAYNEQFF. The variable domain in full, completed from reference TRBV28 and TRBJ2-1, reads DVKVTQSSRYLVKRTGEKVFLECVQDMDHENMFWYRQDPGLGLRLIYFSYDVKMKEKGDIPEGYSVSREKKERFSLILESASTNQTSMYLCASSQASFGAAYNEQFFGPGTRLTVL.

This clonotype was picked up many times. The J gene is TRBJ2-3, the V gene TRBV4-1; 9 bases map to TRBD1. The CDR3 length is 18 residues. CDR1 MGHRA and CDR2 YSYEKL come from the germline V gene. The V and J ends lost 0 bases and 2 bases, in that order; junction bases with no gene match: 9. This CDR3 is CASSQEGGGTGITDTQYF. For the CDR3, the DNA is TGCGCCAGCAGCCAAGAAGGGGGCGGGACAGGGATCACAGATACGCAGTATTTT.

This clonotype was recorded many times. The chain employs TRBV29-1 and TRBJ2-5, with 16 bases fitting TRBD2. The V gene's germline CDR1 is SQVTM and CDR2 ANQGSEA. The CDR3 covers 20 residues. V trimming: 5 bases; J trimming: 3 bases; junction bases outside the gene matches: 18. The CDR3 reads CSVQKRRGLAGGPREETQYF. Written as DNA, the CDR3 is TGCAGCGTTCAAAAAAGGCGGGGACTAGCGGGGGGGCCGAGGGAAGAGACCCAGTACTTC. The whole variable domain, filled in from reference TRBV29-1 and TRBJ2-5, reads SAVISQKPSRDICQRGTSLTIQCQVDSQVTMMFWYRQQPGQSLTLIATANQGSEATYESGFVIDKFPISRPNLTFSTLTVSNMSPEDSSIYLCSVQKRRGLAGGPREETQYFGPGTRLLVL.

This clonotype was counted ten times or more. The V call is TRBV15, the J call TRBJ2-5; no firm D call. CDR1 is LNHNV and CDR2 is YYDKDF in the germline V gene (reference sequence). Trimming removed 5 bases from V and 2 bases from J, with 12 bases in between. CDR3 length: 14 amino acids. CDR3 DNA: TGTGCCACCAGCCTCCGGGTCCCGCAAGAGACCCAGTACTTC. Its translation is CATSLRVPQETQYF. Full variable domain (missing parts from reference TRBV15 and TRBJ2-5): DAMVIQNPRYQVTQFGKPVTLSCSQTLNHNVMYWYQQKSSQAPKLLFHYYDKDFNNEADTPDNFQSRRPNTSFCFLDIRSPGLGDTAMYLCATSLRVPQETQYFGPGTRLLVL.

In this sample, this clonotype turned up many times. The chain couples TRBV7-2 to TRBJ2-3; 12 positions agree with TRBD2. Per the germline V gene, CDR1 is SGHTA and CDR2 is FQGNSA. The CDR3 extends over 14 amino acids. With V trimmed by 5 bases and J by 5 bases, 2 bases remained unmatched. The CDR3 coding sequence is TGTGCCAGCAGCCCTAGCGGGGGGGGAGATACGCAGTATTTT. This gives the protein CASSPSGGGDTQYF.

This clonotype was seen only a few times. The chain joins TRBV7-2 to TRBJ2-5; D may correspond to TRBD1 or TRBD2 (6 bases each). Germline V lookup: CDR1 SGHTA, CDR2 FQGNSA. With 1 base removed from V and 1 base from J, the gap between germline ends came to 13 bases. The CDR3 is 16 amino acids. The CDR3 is CASSLGGGGIQETQYF. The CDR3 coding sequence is TGTGCCAGCAGCTTAGGTGGAGGGGGGATCCAAGAGACCCAGTACTTC.

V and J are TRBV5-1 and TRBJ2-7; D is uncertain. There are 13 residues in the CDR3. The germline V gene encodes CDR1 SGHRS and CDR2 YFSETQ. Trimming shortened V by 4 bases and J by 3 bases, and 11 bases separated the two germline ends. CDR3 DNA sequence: TGCGCCAGCAGCGAGGCAACTAACTACGAGCAGTACTTC. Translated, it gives CASSEATNYEQYF.

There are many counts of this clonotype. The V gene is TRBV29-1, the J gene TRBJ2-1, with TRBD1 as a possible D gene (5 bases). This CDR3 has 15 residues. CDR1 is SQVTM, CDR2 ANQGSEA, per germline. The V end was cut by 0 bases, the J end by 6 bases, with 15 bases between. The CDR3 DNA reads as TGCAGCGTTGAAGATGACAGCGATTCCACCAATGAGCAGTTCTTC. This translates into CSVEDDSDSTNEQFF.

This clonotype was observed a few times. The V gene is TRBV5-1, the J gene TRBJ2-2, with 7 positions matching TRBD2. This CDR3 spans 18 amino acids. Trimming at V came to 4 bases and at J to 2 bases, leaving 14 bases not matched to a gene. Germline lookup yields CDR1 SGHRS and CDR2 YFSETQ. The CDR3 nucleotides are TGCGCCAGCAGCCCAACTGGAGCAGCGGGGATTAACACCGGGGAGCTGTTTTTT. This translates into CASSPTGAAGINTGELFF.

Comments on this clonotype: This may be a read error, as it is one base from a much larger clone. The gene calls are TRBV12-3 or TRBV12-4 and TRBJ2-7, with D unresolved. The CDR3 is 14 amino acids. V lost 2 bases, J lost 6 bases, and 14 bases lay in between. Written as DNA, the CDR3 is TGTGCCAGCAGTTTAACTGGGGTAATTGCCGAGCAGTACTTC. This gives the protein CASSLTGVIAEQYF.

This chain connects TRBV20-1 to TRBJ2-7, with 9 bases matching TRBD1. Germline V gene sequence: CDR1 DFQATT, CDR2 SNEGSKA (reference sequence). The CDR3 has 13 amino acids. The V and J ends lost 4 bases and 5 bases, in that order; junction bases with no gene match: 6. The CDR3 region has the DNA TGCAGTGCTACGGGACAGGGCGGTCACGAGCAGTACTTC. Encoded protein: CSATGQGGHEQYF.

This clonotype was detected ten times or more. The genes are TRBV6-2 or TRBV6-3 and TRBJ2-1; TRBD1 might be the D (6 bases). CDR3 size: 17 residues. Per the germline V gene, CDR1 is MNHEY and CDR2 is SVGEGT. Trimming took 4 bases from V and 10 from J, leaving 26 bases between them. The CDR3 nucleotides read TGTGCCAGCAGTTCCCTCCATCCGGGACCAGGGGCTGGGGAGCAGTTCTTC. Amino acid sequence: CASSSLHPGPGAGEQFF.

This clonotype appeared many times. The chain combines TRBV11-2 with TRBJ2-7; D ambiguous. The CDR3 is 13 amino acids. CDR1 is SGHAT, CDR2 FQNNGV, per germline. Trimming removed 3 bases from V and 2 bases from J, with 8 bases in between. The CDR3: CASSFMATYEQYF. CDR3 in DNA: TGTGCCAGCAGCTTTATGGCAACCTACGAGCAGTACTTC.

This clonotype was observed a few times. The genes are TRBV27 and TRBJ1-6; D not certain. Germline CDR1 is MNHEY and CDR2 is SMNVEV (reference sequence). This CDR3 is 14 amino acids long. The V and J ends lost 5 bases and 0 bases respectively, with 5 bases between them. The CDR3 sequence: CASSVCSYNSPLHF. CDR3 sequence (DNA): TGTGCCAGCAGTGTGTGCTCCTATAATTCACCCCTCCACTTT.

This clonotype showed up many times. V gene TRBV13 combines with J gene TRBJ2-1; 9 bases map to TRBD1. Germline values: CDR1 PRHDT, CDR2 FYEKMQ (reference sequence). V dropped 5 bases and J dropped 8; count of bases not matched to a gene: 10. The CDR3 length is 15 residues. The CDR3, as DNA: TGTGCCAGCAGCCCGGACAGGGGCGGATTCGATGAGCAGTTCTTC. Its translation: CASSPDRGGFDEQFF.

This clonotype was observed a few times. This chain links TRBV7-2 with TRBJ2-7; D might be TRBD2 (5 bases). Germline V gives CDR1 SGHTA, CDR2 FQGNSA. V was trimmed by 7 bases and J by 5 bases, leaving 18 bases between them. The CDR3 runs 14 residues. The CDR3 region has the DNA TGTGCCAGCAAAACCCTAGCAGTGGTGGACGAGCAGTACTTC. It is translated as CASKTLAVVDEQYF. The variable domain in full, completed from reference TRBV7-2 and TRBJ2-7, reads GAGVSQSPSNKVTEKGKDVELRCDPISGHTALYWYRQSLGQGLEFLIYFQGNSAPDKSGLPSDRFSAERTGGSVSTLTIQRTQQEDSAVYLCASKTLAVVDEQYFGPGTRLTVT.

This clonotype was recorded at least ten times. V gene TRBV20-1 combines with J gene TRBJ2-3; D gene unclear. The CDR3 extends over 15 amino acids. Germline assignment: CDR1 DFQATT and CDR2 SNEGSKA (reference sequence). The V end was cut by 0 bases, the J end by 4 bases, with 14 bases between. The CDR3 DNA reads TGCAGTGCTAGAGATCTTGGCTATCCCCCAGATACGCAGTATTTT. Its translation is CSARDLGYPPDTQYF.

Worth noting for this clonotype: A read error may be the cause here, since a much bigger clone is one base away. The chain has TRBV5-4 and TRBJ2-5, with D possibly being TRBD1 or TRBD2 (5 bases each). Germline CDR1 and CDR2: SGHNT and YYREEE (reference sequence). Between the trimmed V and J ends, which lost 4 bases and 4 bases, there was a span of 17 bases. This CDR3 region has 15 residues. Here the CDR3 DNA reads TGTGCCAGCAGCAGGGGACCTTTATTGTTAGAGACCCAGTACTTC. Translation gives CASSRGPLLLETQYF.